The 21 T cell receptor beta chains in this list originate from one sample, sequenced in a study of blood T cell repertoires in COVID-19. The repertoire was sequenced with immunoSEQ multiplex PCR; TCRdb's copy has only in-frame clones and lacks some. The sample includes under 120,000 clones, more than 60% of them seen just once. Sequencing was performed on peripheral blood. These receptors all stem from a man in his 70s with active or convalescent COVID-19.

The chain is built from TRBV28 and TRBJ1-4; 9 nucleotides line up with TRBD1. The CDR3 is 15 residues long. Losses at the gene ends were 4 bases for V and 5 bases for J; bases not matched to a gene: 5. Germline V gene data show CDR1 as MDHEN and CDR2 as SYDVKM. The CDR3 DNA follows: TGTGCCAGCAGTTCTAAGACAGGGGGGAATGAAAAACTGTTTTTT. The encoded protein is CASSSKTGGNEKLFF. The entire variable domain, with the rest obtained from reference TRBV28 and TRBJ1-4, is as follows: DVKVTQSSRYLVKRTGEKVFLECVQDMDHENMFWYRQDPGLGLRLIYFSYDVKMKEKGDIPEGYSVSREKKERFSLILESASTNQTSMYLCASSSKTGGNEKLFFGSGTQLSVL.

The chain has TRBV28 and TRBJ2-5; 14 bases fit TRBD2. The V gene's germline CDR1 is MDHEN and CDR2 SYDVKM. With 6 bases clipped from V and 5 bases from J, the junction kept 5 bases outside the gene matches. The CDR3 covers 15 residues. The CDR3 DNA reads TGTGCCAGCAGCCCGGGACTAGCGGGAGTTGAGACCCAGTACTTC. Translation: CASSPGLAGVETQYF.

The chain couples TRBV28 to TRBJ2-2; 8 positions match TRBD2. This CDR3 region has 19 residues. Losses at the gene ends were 8 bases for V and 6 bases for J; bases not matched to a gene: 23. Germline V CDR1 and CDR2: MDHEN, SYDVKM. CDR3 in DNA: TGTGCCAGCGGCCGGGAGGGTATTGTACTAGCGGAAAGGTCCGGGGAGCTGTTTTTT. The encoded protein is CASGREGIVLAERSGELFF.

The V and J genes are TRBV5-1 and TRBJ2-7; D perhaps matches TRBD2 (6 bases). Trimming shortened V by 5 bases and J by 7 bases, and 19 bases separated the two germline ends. Per the germline V gene, CDR1 is SGHRS and CDR2 is YFSETQ. The CDR3 runs 14 residues. CDR3 sequence reads: CASSHGTYLREQYF. The CDR3 bases are TGCGCCAGCAGTCATGGGACTTATCTACGAGAGCAGTACTTC.

The rearrangement joins TRBV5-1 to TRBJ1-1; 8 positions agree with TRBD1. The CDR3 totals 14 residues. Per germline, CDR1 SGHRS and CDR2 YFSETQ. With V trimmed by 4 bases and J by 4 bases, 6 bases remained unmatched. Here the CDR3 reads CASSPDRGGTEAFF. The CDR3 DNA follows: TGCGCCAGCAGCCCCGACAGGGGAGGCACTGAAGCTTTCTTT.

The chain combines TRBV5-1 with TRBJ2-7, with TRBD1 identical over 9 bases. V was pared by 6 bases and J by 2 bases, with 6 bases of the junction left unmatched. The CDR3 sequence is 14 residues long. The germline V gene encodes CDR1 SGHRS and CDR2 YFSETQ. The CDR3 reads CASTGTGQTYEQYF. In DNA, the CDR3 is TGCGCCAGCACCGGGACAGGGCAAACCTACGAGCAGTACTTC. Full variable domain (remainder filled in from reference TRBV5-1 and TRBJ2-7): KAGVTQTPRYLIKTRGQQVTLSCSPISGHRSVSWYQQTPGQGLQFLFEYFSETQRNKGNFPGRFSGRQFSNSRSEMNVSTLELGDSALYLCASTGTGQTYEQYFGPGTRLTVT.

This chain uses TRBV7-8 with TRBJ1-1; maybe TRBD1 (5 bases). The CDR3 totals 13 residues. V was pared by 1 base and J by 7 bases, with 10 bases between. CDR1 is SGHVS, CDR2 FQNEAQ, per germline. CDR3 region: CASSLVSTGEAFF. In DNA form, the CDR3 reads TGTGCCAGCAGCTTAGTTTCAACAGGTGAAGCTTTCTTT.

The chain links TRBV19 to TRBJ1-5, with 7 bases lining up with TRBD1. The V and J ends lost 5 bases and 1 base, in that order; junction bases with no gene match: 11. This CDR3 has 17 residues. Germline V gives CDR1 LNHDA, CDR2 SQIVND (reference sequence). Here the CDR3 DNA reads TGTGCCAGTAGTTCCCTGACAGGGTCGGGGAGCAATCAGCCCCAGCATTTT. Translation gives CASSSLTGSGSNQPQHF.

The rearrangement joins TRBV12-2 to TRBJ1-3; the listed D gene, TRBD1, was not tested against the DNA. TRBV12-2 is given as a pseudogene. The CDR3 extends over 18 amino acids. CDR3 bases: TGTGCAAGTCGCTGTCAGGACAGGCCCGAACTGACTGGAAACACCATATATTTT. It is translated as CASRCQDRPELTGNTIYF.

The chain links TRBV28 to TRBJ1-6, with D tentatively TRBD1 (6 bases). Germline loops: CDR1 MDHEN, CDR2 SYDVKM. V shed 7 bases and J shed 4 bases, with 20 bases lying between them. CDR3 size: 17 residues. Here the CDR3 DNA reads TGTGCCAGCACCCCCTGGAAGGGAGGGGGGTATAATTCACCCCTCCACTTT. Its translation is CASTPWKGGGYNSPLHF.

This chain links TRBV11-2 with TRBJ2-2; the match to TRBD2 covers 11 bases. The CDR3 totals 17 residues. CDR1 is SGHAT, CDR2 FQNNGV, per germline. The V gene end was trimmed by 4 bases and the J gene end by 5 bases; junction bases not matched to a gene: 9. Here the CDR3 DNA reads TGTGCCAGCAGCTCGGCGACTAGCGGGGAAGGAACCGGGGAGCTGTTTTTT. Its translation: CASSSATSGEGTGELFF.

The chain uses TRBV19 and TRBJ1-1, with 8 bases aligning to TRBD1. Looked up from germline, CDR1 is LNHDA and CDR2 is SQIVND (reference sequence). The junction had 13 bases not matched to a gene; V was cut back by 7 bases and J by 0 bases. CDR3 length: 17 residues. CDR3 bases: TGTGCCAGTACCCGGAAATTGTCAGGGGGCATGAACACTGAAGCTTTCTTT. This sequence encodes CASTRKLSGGMNTEAFF.

V usage is TRBV2 and J usage is TRBJ1-1, with D perhaps matching TRBD1 (5 bases). This CDR3 has 14 amino acids. Germline assignment: CDR1 SNHLY and CDR2 FYNNEI. Trimming removed 6 bases from V and 0 bases from J, with 11 bases in between. The CDR3, as DNA: TGTGCCAGCAGCCTGACAGCCATGAACACTGAAGCTTTCTTT. Encoded protein: CASSLTAMNTEAFF.

This clone was seen only a few times. The chain joins TRBV21-1 to TRBJ1-5; the table's D call, TRBD1, was not checked against the DNA. TRBV21-1 is deemed a pseudogene. This CDR3 is 19 amino acids long. CDR3 nucleotides: TGTGCCAGCAGCAAAGAGGTACAGGGGGAAATTTTTAGCAATCAGCCCCAGCATTTT. This encodes CASSKEVQGEIFSNQPQHF.

This clone was seen only once. The chain links TRBV29-1 to TRBJ1-2; possible D gene TRBD1, 5 bases. The CDR3 sequence is 10 residues long. Between the trimmed V and J ends, which lost 6 bases and 5 bases, there was a span of 7 bases. The germline V gene encodes CDR1 SQVTM and CDR2 ANQGSEA. CDR3 amino acids: CSVDSYGYTF. Written as DNA, the CDR3 is TGCAGCGTAGACAGTTATGGCTACACCTTC.

The rearrangement joins TRBV2 to TRBJ2-2; 7 nucleotides agree with TRBD2. With 4 bases clipped from V and 8 bases from J, the junction kept 10 bases outside the gene matches. The V gene's germline CDR1 is SNHLY and CDR2 FYNNEI. This CDR3 region has 15 residues. In DNA form, the CDR3 reads TGTGCCAGCAGTGGGGACCTCGGGACTATTGGGGAGCTGTTTTTT. Protein product: CASSGDLGTIGELFF.

V usage is TRBV27 and J usage is TRBJ1-1; the match to TRBD1 covers 8 bases. This CDR3 spans 14 amino acids. The ends lost 5 bases at V and 6 bases at J; junction bases unmatched: 8. Germline loops: CDR1 MNHEY, CDR2 SMNVEV (reference sequence). For the CDR3, the DNA is TGTGCCAGCAGTGAATACAGGGGGGGGTCTGAAGCTTTCTTT. Residues: CASSEYRGGSEAFF.

The chain is built from TRBV3-1 (or the pseudogene TRBV3-2) and TRBJ2-5; 9 bases fit TRBD2. V trimming: 6 bases; J trimming: 5 bases; junction bases outside the gene matches: 7. Germline V lookup: CDR1 LGHDT, CDR2 YNNKEL (reference sequence). CDR3 length: 14 residues. This CDR3 is CASRRAGGLETQYF. In DNA, the CDR3 is TGTGCCAGCAGACGAGCGGGGGGTTTGGAGACCCAGTACTTC.

This chain links TRBV5-1 with TRBJ1-1; tentative D call: TRBD1 (5 bases). The CDR3 covers 14 residues. Germline CDR1 reads SGHRS; CDR2 reads YFSETQ. Trimming removed 0 bases at V and 4 bases at J, with 10 bases between. CDR3: CASSLEWGFTEAFF. In DNA, the CDR3 is TGCGCCAGCAGCTTGGAGTGGGGCTTCACTGAAGCTTTCTTT.

This clone has ten or more counts. The chain carries TRBV4-2 and TRBJ1-2; D remains ambiguous. CDR1 LGHNA and CDR2 YNFKEQ come from the germline V gene. CDR3 length: 17 amino acids. The V end was cut by 0 bases, the J end by 0 bases, with 14 bases between. This chain's CDR3 is CASSQDGGQTSNYGYTF. In DNA, the CDR3 is TGTGCCAGCAGCCAAGATGGAGGGCAGACATCTAACTATGGCTACACCTTC.

This chain links TRBV27 with TRBJ2-7, with 8 bases aligning to TRBD2. The germline V gene encodes CDR1 MNHEY and CDR2 SMNVEV (reference sequence). The CDR3 totals 15 residues. V trimming: 2 bases; J trimming: 2 bases; junction bases outside the gene matches: 5. CDR3 residues: CASSLGAGVTYEQYF. In nucleotides, the CDR3 is TGTGCCAGCAGTTTAGGAGCGGGGGTCACCTACGAGCAGTACTTC.